The rows below give T cell receptor beta chains drawn from one sample of a study of cytomegalovirus exposure and HLA in healthy donors. The method was immunoSEQ multiplex PCR; TCRdb's version includes in-frame clones alone and lacks a portion of them. The sample consists of more than 95,000 clones, roughly 13% of them appearing once. The sequencing input was PBMCs. These receptors came from a man aged 35 to 55 in good health and CMV-seropositive. The CDR3 runs from the conserved cysteine through the conserved F or W. Each record gives: V gene, D gene, J gene, clone size, CDR3 DNA, CDR3 protein. The D gene is left open where the match is weak. Clone size appears in some rows only: once, few, many, or a class for an expanded clone.

V: TRBV5-4
D: TRBD1
J: TRBJ2-5
size: -
DNA: TGTGCCAGCAGCTTGAGTTGGGACAGAAAGCAAGAGACCCAGTACTTC
CDR3: CASSLSWDRKQETQYF

V: TRBV19
D: -
J: TRBJ2-6
size: -
DNA: TGTGCCAGTAGTTTAGGACTAATCCTCTCTGGGGCCAACGTCCTGACTTTC
CDR3: CASSLGLILSGANVLTF

V: TRBV5-6
D: TRBD2
J: TRBJ2-1
size: few
DNA: TGTGCCAGCAGAATACTAGCGGGAGCTTATGAGCAGTTCTTC
CDR3: CASRILAGAYEQFF

V: TRBV19
D: -
J: TRBJ2-5
size: -
DNA: TGTGCCAGTAGTATTGACGGGGAGACCCAGTACTTC
CDR3: CASSIDGETQYF

V: TRBV18
D: TRBD1
J: TRBJ1-5
size: few
DNA: TGTGCCAGCTCACCGGGCGGGGGACAGGGAGGTCAGCCCCAGCATTTT
CDR3: CASSPGGGQGGQPQHF

V: TRBV28
D: -
J: TRBJ1-2
size: -
DNA: TGTGCCAGCAGTTCCCGCGGGGCAGGTAGCGGCTACACCTTC
CDR3: CASSSRGAGSGYTF

V: TRBV9
D: -
J: TRBJ2-7
size: -
DNA: TGTGCCAGCAATCGAGGCCAGGGCCCCATCTACGAGCAGTACTTC
CDR3: CASNRGQGPIYEQYF

V: TRBV10-2
D: -
J: TRBJ1-5
size: -
DNA: TGCGCCAGCAAGGCCGGCAGGGGAAGCAATCAGCCCCAGCATTTT
CDR3: CASKAGRGSNQPQHF

V: TRBV29-1
D: -
J: TRBJ1-2
size: -
DNA: TGCAGCGCAGATGGCTACACCTTC
CDR3: CSADGYTF

V: TRBV27
D: -
J: TRBJ1-2
size: few
DNA: TGTGCCAGCAGCTCAGGGTTTGGCTACACCTTC
CDR3: CASSSGFGYTF

V: TRBV6-6
D: -
J: TRBJ2-6
size: many
DNA: TGTGCCAGCAGCCCAGGGTGGGAAGGGGCCAACGTCCTGACTTTC
CDR3: CASSPGWEGANVLTF

V: TRBV7-2
D: -
J: TRBJ1-2
size: few
DNA: TGTGCCAGCAGCTTAGCAAGACAGCCTAACTATGGCTACACCTTC
CDR3: CASSLARQPNYGYTF

V: TRBV9
D: -
J: TRBJ1-5
size: -
DNA: TGTGCCAGCAACCTCTCCCCGGCAGCCGGGAGCAATCAGCCCCAGCATTTT
CDR3: CASNLSPAAGSNQPQHF

V: TRBV2
D: -
J: TRBJ1-3
size: -
DNA: TGTGCCAGCAGTGAACACAGATCAGACCTCATAAGAAACACCATATATTTT
CDR3: CASSEHRSDLIRNTIYF